The 16 T cell receptor beta chains reported below all come from one sample, sequenced in a study of human T cells and chemical hapten exposure (dated by TCRdb to 2020 to 2022). Total RNA was extracted from unfractionated whole blood that had been collected in Tempus Blood RNA tubes. To prepare the library, 5' RACE was applied. Sequencing relied on an Illumina MiSeq. TCRdb trimmed public reads at Q25 via fastp, called clones via MiXCR and kept in-frame beta chains. When rows share a CDR3 protein, they turn into one entry using the most common DNA and genes. In all, the sample holds some 150,000 distinct CDR3 sequences, and about 4% of those were seen once. Approximately 1.3% of the sample rests with the top ten. The origin of the receptors is a female donor in good health.

The sample holds many counts of this clonotype. The V gene is TRBV7-9, the J gene TRBJ1-1, with D perhaps TRBD1 (6 bases). Trimming cost V 7 bases and J 11 bases, with 23 bases left between them. The germline gives CDR1 SEHNR, CDR2 FQNEAQ (reference sequence). The CDR3 has 14 amino acids. Here the CDR3 DNA reads TGTGCCAGCACCAACTACAGGGAGCATCTTGGGGCTTTCTTT. Protein sequence: CASTNYREHLGAFF.

This clonotype was seen many times. The chain joins TRBV24-1 to TRBJ1-4; D ambiguous. CDR3 length: 16 residues. CDR1 KGHDR and CDR2 SFDVKD come from the germline V gene. V lost 4 bases and J lost 0, with 11 bases in between. The CDR3 region is CATSDAAQATNEKLFF. In DNA, the CDR3 is TGTGCCACCAGTGACGCCGCACAAGCAACTAATGAAAAACTGTTTTTT.

This clonotype was counted ten times or more. This chain connects TRBV4-1 to TRBJ1-4; D uncertain. The germline gives CDR1 MGHRA, CDR2 YSYEKL. The CDR3 length is 16 residues. V lost 5 bases to trimming and J lost 3 bases, with 16 bases between them. The CDR3 protein is CASSISRQASNEKLFF. Written as DNA, the CDR3 is TGCGCCAGCAGCATAAGCCGACAAGCCTCTAATGAAAAACTGTTTTTT.

This clonotype has ten or more counts. The chain is built from TRBV14 and TRBJ1-6; D is undetermined. Germline-derived CDR1 and CDR2 are SGHDN and FVKESK. Between the trimmed V and J ends, which lost 2 bases and 6 bases, there was a span of 14 bases. The CDR3 has 16 amino acids. CDR3 region: CASSQIIGLTNSPLHF. DNA of the CDR3: TGTGCCAGCAGCCAAATAATTGGACTCACTAATTCACCCCTCCACTTT.

This clonotype was seen at least ten times. V usage is TRBV28 and J usage is TRBJ1-1, with 8 bases matching TRBD1. This CDR3 spans 15 amino acids. The V gene end was trimmed by 7 bases and the J gene end by 0 bases; junction bases not matched to a gene: 7. Per germline, CDR1 MDHEN and CDR2 SYDVKM. CDR3 amino acids: CASTSTGVMNTEAFF. The CDR3 region has the DNA TGTGCCAGCACTTCGACAGGGGTCATGAACACTGAAGCTTTCTTT.

This rearrangement joins TRBV2 to TRBJ2-7; 7 positions match TRBD2. V gave up 7 bases and J gave up 3 bases; unmatched junction bases: 6. The CDR3 contains 13 residues. Germline assignment: CDR1 SNHLY and CDR2 FYNNEI. CDR3 coding DNA: TGTGCCAGCACGGACGGACTAGGCTACGAGCAGTACTTC. Protein product: CASTDGLGYEQYF. The full variable domain, with the rest looked up from reference TRBV2 and TRBJ2-7, is EPEVTQTPSHQVTQMGQEVILRCVPISNHLYFYWYRQILGQKVEFLVSFYNNEISEKSEIFDDQFSVERPDGSNFTLKIRSTKLEDSAMYFCASTDGLGYEQYFGPGTRLTVT.

The table lists this clonotype with many counts. V and J are TRBV7-2 and TRBJ2-6; TRBD2 matches at 9 bases. CDR1 and CDR2 from the germline V gene are SGHTA and FQGNSA. Germline trimming cut 5 bases from V and 4 bases from J; bases unmatched to any gene: 9. The CDR3 has 17 amino acids. The CDR3 DNA follows: TGTGCCAGCAGCACAGGCGGGGGGGCCCTGGGGGCCAACGTCCTGACTTTC. Encoded protein: CASSTGGGALGANVLTF. Together with reference TRBV7-2 and TRBJ2-6, the CDR3 gives the full variable domain: GAGVSQSPSNKVTEKGKDVELRCDPISGHTALYWYRQSLGQGLEFLIYFQGNSAPDKSGLPSDRFSAERTGGSVSTLTIQRTQQEDSAVYLCASSTGGGALGANVLTFGAGSRLTVL.

Worth noting for this clonotype: Sequence at one end of the junction differs from germline and may be a read error. The V gene is TRBV27, the J gene TRBJ1-3; unclear D gene. The germline V gene encodes CDR1 MNHEY and CDR2 SMNVEV (reference sequence). The CDR3 is made up of 12 amino acids. The CDR3 bases are TGTGCCAGCAGTTACACTGGGAACACCATATATTTT. Translation: CASSYTGNTIYF.

This clonotype was counted at least ten times. The V gene is TRBV7-6, the J gene TRBJ1-6, with D unresolved. The germline V gene encodes CDR1 SGHVS and CDR2 FNYEAQ. The CDR3 has 13 amino acids. V lost 1 base, J lost 8 bases, and 6 bases lay in between. The CDR3 region is CASSLESDSPLHF. The CDR3 coding sequence is TGTGCCAGCAGCTTAGAGTCGGATTCACCCCTCCACTTT. The full variable domain, its missing parts supplied by reference TRBV7-6 and TRBJ1-6, is GAGVSQSPRYKVTKRGQDVALRCDPISGHVSLYWYRQALGQGPEFLTYFNYEAQQDKSGLPNDRFSAERPEGSISTLTIQRTEQRDSAMYRCASSLESDSPLHFGNGTRLTVT.

J is TRBJ1-1 and V is TRBV6-6; no firm D call. In germline, CDR1 is MNHNY, CDR2 SVGAGI (reference sequence). The CDR3 has 11 amino acids. V lost 6 bases, J lost 9 bases, and 11 bases lay in between. Written as DNA, the CDR3 is TGTGCCAGCAGCCCGATTAATAAAGCTTTCTTT. Translated: CASSPINKAFF.

This clonotype was seen just once. A much larger clone lies a single base off, so this may be a read error. This sequence joins TRBV15 and TRBJ2-1; 8 bases are a match to TRBD1. Losses at the gene ends were 1 base for V and 8 bases for J; bases not matched to a gene: 7. The CDR3 sequence is 15 residues long. Germline values: CDR1 LNHNV, CDR2 YYDKDF (reference sequence). CDR3 in amino acids: CATSRGQGAGYEQFF. The CDR3 nucleotides read TGTGCCACCAGCAGAGGTCAGGGGGCAGGCTATGAGCAGTTCTTC.

This clonotype was seen at least ten times. This sequence joins TRBV27 and TRBJ1-1, with no clear D. V gave up 3 bases and J gave up 1 base, with 6 bases separating them. The CDR3 runs to 13 residues. Germline V gene lookup returns CDR1 MNHEY and CDR2 SMNVEV (reference sequence). The chain's CDR3 is CASSFSGNTEAFF. CDR3 coding DNA: TGTGCCAGCAGTTTCTCAGGGAACACTGAAGCTTTCTTT.

This clonotype was counted many times. The V and J genes are TRBV7-2 and TRBJ2-6, with D perhaps TRBD1 (5 bases). The CDR3 length is 17 residues. The ends were cut back, 5 bases at V and 0 bases at J, with 14 bases in the middle. Looked up from germline, CDR1 is SGHTA and CDR2 is FQGNSA. CDR3 sequence: CASSRDSSRSGANVLTF. The CDR3 nucleotides are TGTGCCAGCAGCCGCGACAGTTCCCGCTCTGGGGCCAACGTCCTGACTTTC.

This clonotype was seen more than once but under ten times. The rearrangement joins TRBV11-2 to TRBJ1-2, with D hard to call. The CDR3 runs 15 residues. V lost 5 bases and J 6 bases, leaving 19 bases between the germline ends. The V gene's germline CDR1 is SGHAT and CDR2 FQNNGV. The CDR3 coding sequence is TGTGCCAGCAGCCTGATCGGGGTGGCAAACGATGGCTACACCTTC. Protein: CASSLIGVANDGYTF.

This clonotype was picked up a small number of times. The chain carries TRBV9 and TRBJ1-2, with no clear D. The CDR3 has 14 residues. CDR1 is SGDLS and CDR2 is YYNGEE in the germline V gene. Trimming took off 6 bases at V and 3 bases at J, with 15 bases between the two ends. Here the CDR3 reads CASTPLDGDYGYTF. CDR3 coding DNA: TGTGCCAGCACGCCGCTGGACGGAGACTATGGCTACACCTTC.

In this sample, this clonotype turned up many times. The CDR3 protein is CASRSRGDEKLFF. The CDR3, as DNA: TGTGCCAGCAGGAGCCGGGGGGACGAAAAACTGTTTTTT. The chain couples TRBV2 to TRBJ1-4, with D tentatively TRBD1 (5 bases). This CDR3 has 13 residues. The V gene lost 6 bases and the J gene lost 8 bases, with 13 bases spanning the gap. CDR1 and CDR2 (germline): SNHLY, FYNNEI.